The source of this TCR beta chain is a study of T cell repertoires in ileal Crohn's disease. Turning to the study itself: At surgery, 30% to 40% of patients smoked, with median disease duration around 8 years. Study-wide results and limits: Clonal expansions were more frequent in active smokers than non-smokers at surgery.

Each sample's TCRB immunosequencing used 450 to 650 nanograms of biopsy DNA. Measured with immunoSEQ multiplex PCR; TCRdb has only the in-frame clones, and not every one. The table records approximately 13,000 clones, around 79% of them present only once. As for this clone: Its antigen remains unidentified.

Germline V lookup: CDR1 SNHLY, CDR2 FYNNEI. Trimming cost V 5 bases and J 10 bases, with 15 bases left between them. This CDR3 spans 13 amino acids. Sequenced sample: ileal tissue. This TCR was recovered from an adult with Crohn's disease. V is TRBV2 and J is TRBJ2-1; D remains ambiguous. The CDR3 nucleotides read TGTGCCAGCAGTTTCGTGAGGCCCCCAGAGCAGTTCTTC. This encodes CASSFVRPPEQFF.